Reported below is one T cell receptor beta chain. The target antigen is unknown. The method was immunoSEQ multiplex PCR; TCRdb's version includes in-frame clones alone and lacks a portion of them. The sample holds around 2.1 million clones; approximately 96% are singletons and the top ten take 0.13%. Germline CDR1 SGHVS, CDR2 FQNEAQ. Trimming took 6 bases from V and 3 from J, leaving 20 bases between them. The CDR3 is 16 amino acids. The data derive from a study of shared clonotypes between healthy human individuals. Study-wide results and caveats: Naive subsets typically showed greater estimated richness than memory subsets. Clonotype sharing across donors was expected to vary with sequencing depth.

Into CD45RA+ naive and CD45RA-negative memory subsets, the CD4+ cells were split. The material sequenced was naive CD4+ T cells sorted from blood. Subset noted: CD45RA+ positively selected. The sequence came from a man aged 18 to 30 in good health. V is TRBV7-8 and J is TRBJ1-1; D is possibly TRBD1 (6 bases). This CDR3 is CASSSPFGKGDTEAFF. The CDR3 bases are TGTGCCAGCAGTTCTCCGTTTGGGAAGGGGGACACTGAAGCTTTCTTT.